This TCR beta chain emerged from a study of T cells in Graves' hyperthyroidism and ophthalmopathy. Across the whole study: Peripheral blood was obtained at initial diagnosis, preceding any treatment.

This clonotype was counted only a few times. Its cognate antigen is unknown. Graves' hyperthyroidism was deemed stable absent ophthalmopathy progression within 18 months. For the diagnoses, clinical symptoms, serum thyroxine and TRAb, thyroid ultrasound and orbital computed tomography were used. Study-wide points: The majority of expanded thyroid clonotypes above 0.001 also appeared in blood.

This CDR3 spans 14 amino acids. Germline lookup yields CDR1 LNHDA and CDR2 SQIVND (reference sequence). V gave up 8 bases and J gave up 8 bases; unmatched junction bases: 12. TCR beta CDR3 regions were amplified from RNA transcripts. Carried out on the TCR CDR3, a first-round RT-PCR used the HTBI primer set. One entry per CDR3 protein results from TCRdb running MiXCR on the multiplex PCR reads. This table holds just under 750,000 distinct CDR3 sequences, approximately 36% found once. The sample taken for sequencing was blood. The clonotype was recovered from a woman aged 40 to 55 with Graves' hyperthyroidism. J is TRBJ1-2 and V is TRBV19; 9 positions match TRBD1. CDR3 in amino acids: CASAAGTGLMGYTF. DNA of the CDR3: TGTGCCAGTGCAGCCGGGACAGGGTTGATGGGCTACACCTTC.